These 2 T cell receptor beta chains came from one sample sequenced in a study of blood T cell repertoires in COVID-19. Profiled with immunoSEQ multiplex PCR; TCRdb holds only in-frame clones, not every one. The sample records roughly 570,000 clones, roughly nine tenths being singletons. Sequencing was carried out using peripheral blood. Source of these receptors: a woman between 50 and 59 years old with COVID-19, enrolled during active disease.

The chain combines TRBV30 with TRBJ1-2; D ambiguous. Trimming took off 5 bases at V and 4 bases at J, with 8 bases between the two ends. The CDR3 has 11 amino acids. Germline CDR1 is GTSNPN and CDR2 is SVGIG (reference sequence). The CDR3 reads CAWGSSYGYTF. The DNA of the CDR3 is TGTGCCTGGGGGTCTTCCTATGGCTACACCTTC. Looking up the rest from reference TRBV30 and TRBJ1-2 gives the full variable domain: SQTIHQWPATLVQPVGSPLSLECTVEGTSNPNLYWYRQAAGRGLQLLFYSVGIGQISSEVPQNLSASRPQDRQFILSSKKLLLSDSGFYLCAWGSSYGYTFGSGTRLTVV.

This CDR3 is CASSLYGGGAEGDTQYF. CDR3 coding DNA: TGTGCCAGCAGCTTATACGGTGGGGGGGCCGAGGGAGATACGCAGTATTTT. This chain links TRBV7-9 with TRBJ2-3, with D possibly matching TRBD2 (7 bases). V gave up 2 bases and J gave up 5 bases, with 20 bases separating them. The CDR3 runs 17 residues. Germline assignment: CDR1 SEHNR and CDR2 FQNEAQ (reference sequence).